These 3 T cell receptor beta chains originate from one sample sequenced in a study of T cell clones after liver transplantation. Method: immunoSEQ multiplex PCR; TCRdb's copy keeps in-frame clones and lacks some. The sample has under 150,000 clones; 75% to 95% are singletons. The sequencing used CD4+ T cells from blood, collected 12 months after liver transplant. The receptors come from a human patient who received a liver transplant. The T cells may partly be graft donor cells.

This chain connects TRBV25-1 to TRBJ2-1, with D hard to call. The CDR3 length is 16 residues. Looked up from germline, CDR1 is MGHDK and CDR2 is SYGVNS. The V gene lost 2 bases and the J gene lost 0 bases, with 11 bases spanning the gap. The CDR3 region is CASSEPRSGSYNEQFF. CDR3 nucleotides: TGTGCCAGCAGTGAACCTCGATCGGGCTCCTACAATGAGCAGTTCTTC.

The V call is TRBV30, the J call TRBJ1-4; D is ambiguous. The germline gives CDR1 GTSNPN, CDR2 SVGIG (reference sequence). V was pared by 4 bases and J by 7 bases, with 7 bases between. The CDR3 contains 11 residues. CDR3 loop: CAWTSGEKLFF. The CDR3 nucleotides are TGTGCCTGGACGTCGGGTGAAAAACTGTTTTTT.

The genes are TRBV10-2 and TRBJ2-2, with 11 positions matching TRBD2. This CDR3 comprises 16 residues. Trimming took 6 bases from V and 4 from J; bases not matched to a gene: 7. Per germline, CDR1 WSHSY and CDR2 SAAADI. The CDR3 sequence is CASRIAGGIVTGELFF. The CDR3 bases are TGCGCCAGCAGGATAGCGGGAGGGATTGTCACCGGGGAGCTGTTTTTT.